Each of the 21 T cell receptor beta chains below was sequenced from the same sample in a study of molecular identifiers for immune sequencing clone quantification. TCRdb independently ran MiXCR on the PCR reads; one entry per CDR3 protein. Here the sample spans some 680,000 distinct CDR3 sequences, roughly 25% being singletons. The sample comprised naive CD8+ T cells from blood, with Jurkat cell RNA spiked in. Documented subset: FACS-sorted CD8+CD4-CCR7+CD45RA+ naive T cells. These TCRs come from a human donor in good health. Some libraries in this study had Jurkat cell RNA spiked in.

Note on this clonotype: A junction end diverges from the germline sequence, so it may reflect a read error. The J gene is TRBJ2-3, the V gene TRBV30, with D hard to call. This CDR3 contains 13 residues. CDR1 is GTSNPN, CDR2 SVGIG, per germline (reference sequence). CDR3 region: CAWSAVTTETQYF. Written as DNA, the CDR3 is TGTGCCTGGAGTGCGGTTACCACAGAAACGCAGTATTTT.

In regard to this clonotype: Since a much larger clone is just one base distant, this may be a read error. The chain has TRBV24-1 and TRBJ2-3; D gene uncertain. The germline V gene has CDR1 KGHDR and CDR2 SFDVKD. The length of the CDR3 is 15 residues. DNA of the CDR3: TGTGCCACCAGTGGTTTGACCCTCTCCGAAGATACGCAGTATTTT. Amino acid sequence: CATSGLTLSEDTQYF.

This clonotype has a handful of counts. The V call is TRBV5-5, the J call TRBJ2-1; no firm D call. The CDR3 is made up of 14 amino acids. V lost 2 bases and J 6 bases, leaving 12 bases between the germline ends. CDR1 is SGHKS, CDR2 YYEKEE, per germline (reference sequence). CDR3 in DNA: TGTGCCAGCAGCTTAAAAACACCCTCCAATGAGCAGTTCTTC. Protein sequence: CASSLKTPSNEQFF.

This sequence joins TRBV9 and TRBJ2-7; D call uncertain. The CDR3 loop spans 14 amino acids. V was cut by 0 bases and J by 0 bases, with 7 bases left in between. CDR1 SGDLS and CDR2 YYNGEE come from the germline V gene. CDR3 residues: CASSVGSFSYEQYF. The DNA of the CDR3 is TGTGCCAGCAGCGTAGGGAGTTTCTCCTACGAGCAGTACTTC. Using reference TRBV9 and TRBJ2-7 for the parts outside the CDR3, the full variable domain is DSGVTQTPKHLITATGQRVTLRCSPRSGDLSVYWYQQSLDQGLQFLIQYYNGEERAKGNILERFSAQQFPDLHSELNLSSLELGDSALYFCASSVGSFSYEQYFGPGTRLTVT.

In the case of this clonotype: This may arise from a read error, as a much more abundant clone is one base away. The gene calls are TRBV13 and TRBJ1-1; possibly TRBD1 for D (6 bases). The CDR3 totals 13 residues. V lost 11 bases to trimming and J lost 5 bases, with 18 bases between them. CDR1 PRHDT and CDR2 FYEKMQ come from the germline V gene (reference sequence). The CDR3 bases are TGTGCCGGCACCTCCGGGGGCAGGACTGAAGCTTTCTTT. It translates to CAGTSGGRTEAFF.

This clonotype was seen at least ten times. The CDR3 DNA is TGTGCCACCAGCCCCACCGCGGTCACTGAAGCTTTCTTT. Translation: CATSPTAVTEAFF. V usage is TRBV15 and J usage is TRBJ1-1; D is unresolved. The CDR3 length is 13 residues. Trimming left V 5 bases short and J 4 bases short, with 11 bases between. Per germline, CDR1 LNHNV and CDR2 YYDKDF (reference sequence).

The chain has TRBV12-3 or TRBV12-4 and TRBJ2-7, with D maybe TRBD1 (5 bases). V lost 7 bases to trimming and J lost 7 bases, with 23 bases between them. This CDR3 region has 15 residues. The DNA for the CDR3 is TGTGCCAGCAAACCAGGACATTCCGCTCTCGTGGAGCAGTACTTC. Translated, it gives CASKPGHSALVEQYF.

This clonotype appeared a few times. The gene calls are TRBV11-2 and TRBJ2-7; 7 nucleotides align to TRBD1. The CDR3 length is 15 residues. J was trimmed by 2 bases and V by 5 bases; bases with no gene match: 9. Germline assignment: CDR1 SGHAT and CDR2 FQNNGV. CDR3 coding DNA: TGTGCCAGCAGCAAGGGGTTAGACAGGGCCTACGAGCAGTACTTC. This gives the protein CASSKGLDRAYEQYF.

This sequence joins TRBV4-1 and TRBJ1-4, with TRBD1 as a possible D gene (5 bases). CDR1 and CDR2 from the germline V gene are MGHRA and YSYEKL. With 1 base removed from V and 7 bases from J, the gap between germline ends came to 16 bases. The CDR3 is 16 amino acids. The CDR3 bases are TGCGCCAGCAGCCAAGTTATGGACGCCCAGGGTGAAAAACTGTTTTTT. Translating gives CASSQVMDAQGEKLFF.

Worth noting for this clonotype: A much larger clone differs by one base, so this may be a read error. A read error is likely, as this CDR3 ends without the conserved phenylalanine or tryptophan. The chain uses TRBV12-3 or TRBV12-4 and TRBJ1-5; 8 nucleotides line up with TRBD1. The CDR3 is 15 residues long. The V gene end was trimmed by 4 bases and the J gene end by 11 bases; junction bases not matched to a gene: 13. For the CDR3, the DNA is TGTGCCAGCAGTTCTGGGACAGGCAGGGATGGGGCCCAGCATTCT. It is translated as CASSSGTGRDGAQHS.

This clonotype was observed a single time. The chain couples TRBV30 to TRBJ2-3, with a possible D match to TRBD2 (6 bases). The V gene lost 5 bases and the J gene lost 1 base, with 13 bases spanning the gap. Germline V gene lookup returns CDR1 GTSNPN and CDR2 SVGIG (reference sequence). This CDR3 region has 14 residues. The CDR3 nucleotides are TGTGCCTGGGGTAGCGGAGAGGGCACAGATACGCAGTATTTT. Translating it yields CAWGSGEGTDTQYF.

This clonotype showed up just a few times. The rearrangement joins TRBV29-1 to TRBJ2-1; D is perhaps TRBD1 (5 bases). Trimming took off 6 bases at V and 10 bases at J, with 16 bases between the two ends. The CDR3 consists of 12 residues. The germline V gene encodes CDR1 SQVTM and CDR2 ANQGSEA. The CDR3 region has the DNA TGCAGCGTAGAGAAGAACGACAGAGAGCAGTTCTTC. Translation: CSVEKNDREQFF.

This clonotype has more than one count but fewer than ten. CDR3 protein: CASGTTNTGELFF. The CDR3 DNA is TGCGCCAGCGGGACTACTAACACCGGGGAGCTGTTTTTT. The chain links TRBV4-1 to TRBJ2-2; 7 nucleotides align to TRBD2. This CDR3 is 13 amino acids long. The junction had 2 bases not matched to a gene; V was cut back by 8 bases and J by 2 bases. Per the germline V gene, CDR1 is MGHRA and CDR2 is YSYEKL.

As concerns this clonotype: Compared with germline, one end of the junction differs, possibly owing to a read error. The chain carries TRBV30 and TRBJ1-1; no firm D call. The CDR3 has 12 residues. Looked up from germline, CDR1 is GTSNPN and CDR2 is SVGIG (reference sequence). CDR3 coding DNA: TGTGCCTGGAGTCCGAGGGAACTTGAAGCTCTCTTT. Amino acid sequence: CAWSPRELEALF.

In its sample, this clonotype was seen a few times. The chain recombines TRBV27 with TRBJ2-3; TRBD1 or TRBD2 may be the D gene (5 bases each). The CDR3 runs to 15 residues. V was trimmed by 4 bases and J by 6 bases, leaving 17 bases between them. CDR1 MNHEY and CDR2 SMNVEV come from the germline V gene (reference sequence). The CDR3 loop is CASSSGTDSRDTQYF. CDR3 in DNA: TGTGCCAGCAGTTCCGGGACCGACTCAAGGGATACGCAGTATTTT.

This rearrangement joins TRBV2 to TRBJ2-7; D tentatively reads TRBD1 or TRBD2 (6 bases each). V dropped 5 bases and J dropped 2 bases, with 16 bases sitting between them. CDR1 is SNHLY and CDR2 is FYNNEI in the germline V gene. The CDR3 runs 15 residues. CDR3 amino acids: CASSSRVGGPYEQYF. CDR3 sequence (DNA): TGTGCCAGCAGTAGCAGGGTAGGGGGGCCCTACGAGCAGTACTTC.

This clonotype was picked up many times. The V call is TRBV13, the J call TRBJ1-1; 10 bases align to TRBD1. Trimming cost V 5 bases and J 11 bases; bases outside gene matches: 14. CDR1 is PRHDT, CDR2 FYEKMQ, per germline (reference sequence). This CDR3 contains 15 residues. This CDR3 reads CASSPFGQGVEDAFF. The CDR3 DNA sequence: TGTGCCAGCAGCCCTTTCGGACAGGGGGTAGAGGATGCTTTCTTT.

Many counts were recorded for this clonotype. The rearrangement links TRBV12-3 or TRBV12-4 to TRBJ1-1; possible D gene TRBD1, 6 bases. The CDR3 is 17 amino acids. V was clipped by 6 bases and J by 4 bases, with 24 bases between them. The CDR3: CASSPSEPYIRGTEAFF. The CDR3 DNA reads TGTGCCAGCAGCCCATCCGAACCTTATATCAGGGGCACTGAAGCTTTCTTT.

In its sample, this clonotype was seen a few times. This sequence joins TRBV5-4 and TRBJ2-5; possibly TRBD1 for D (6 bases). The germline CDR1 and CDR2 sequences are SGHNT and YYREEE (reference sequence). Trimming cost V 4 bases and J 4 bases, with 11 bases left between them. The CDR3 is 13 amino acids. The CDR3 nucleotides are TGTGCCAGCAGCCCGGACAGTGCAGAGACCCAGTACTTC. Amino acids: CASSPDSAETQYF.

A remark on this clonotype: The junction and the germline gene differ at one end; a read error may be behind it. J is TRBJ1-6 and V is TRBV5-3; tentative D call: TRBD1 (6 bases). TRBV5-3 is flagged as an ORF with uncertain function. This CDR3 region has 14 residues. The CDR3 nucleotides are TGTGCCAGCAGCTTCCAGGGGACTAATTCACCCCTCCCCTTT. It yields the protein CASSFQGTNSPLPF.

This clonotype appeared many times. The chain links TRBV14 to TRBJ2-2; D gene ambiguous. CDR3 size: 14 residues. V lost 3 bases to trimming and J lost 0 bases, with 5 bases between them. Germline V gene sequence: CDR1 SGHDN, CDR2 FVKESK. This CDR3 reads CASSHGPNTGELFF. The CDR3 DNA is TGTGCCAGCAGCCACGGACCGAACACCGGGGAGCTGTTTTTT. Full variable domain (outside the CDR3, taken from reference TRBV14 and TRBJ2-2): EAGVTQFPSHSVIEKGQTVTLRCDPISGHDNLYWYRRVMGKEIKFLLHFVKESKQDESGMPNNRFLAERTGGTYSTLKVQPAELEDSGVYFCASSHGPNTGELFFGEGSRLTVL.